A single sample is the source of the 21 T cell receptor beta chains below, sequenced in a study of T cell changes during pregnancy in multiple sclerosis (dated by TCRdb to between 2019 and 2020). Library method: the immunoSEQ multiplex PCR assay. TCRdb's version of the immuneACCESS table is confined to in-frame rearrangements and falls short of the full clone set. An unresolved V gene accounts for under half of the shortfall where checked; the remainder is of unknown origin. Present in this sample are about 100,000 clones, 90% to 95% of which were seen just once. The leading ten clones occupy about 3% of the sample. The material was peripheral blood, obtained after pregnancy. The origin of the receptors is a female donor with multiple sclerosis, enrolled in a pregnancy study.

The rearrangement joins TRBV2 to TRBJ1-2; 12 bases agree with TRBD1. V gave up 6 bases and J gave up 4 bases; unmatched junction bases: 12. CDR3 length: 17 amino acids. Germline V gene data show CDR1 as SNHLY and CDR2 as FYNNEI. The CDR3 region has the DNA TGTGCCAGCAGCACTCCGGGACAGGGGGCCTCTCTCTATGGCTACACCTTC. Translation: CASSTPGQGASLYGYTF.

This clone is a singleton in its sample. The DNA of the CDR3 is TGTGCCAGCAGCCCACAGGGAAACTATGGCTACACCTTC. Translating gives CASSPQGNYGYTF. The chain combines TRBV6-6 with TRBJ1-2, with a possible D match to TRBD1 (6 bases). Germline assignment: CDR1 MNHNY and CDR2 SVGAGI (reference sequence). The CDR3 totals 13 residues. Trimming took off 6 bases at V and 2 bases at J, with 10 bases between the two ends.

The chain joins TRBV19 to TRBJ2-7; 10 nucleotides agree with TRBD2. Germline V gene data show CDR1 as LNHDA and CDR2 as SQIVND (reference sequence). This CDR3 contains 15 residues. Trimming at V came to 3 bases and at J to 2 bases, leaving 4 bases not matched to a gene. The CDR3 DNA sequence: TGTGCCAGTAGTATTGGTAGCGGGGGGCCCTACGAGCAGTACTTC. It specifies CASSIGSGGPYEQYF.

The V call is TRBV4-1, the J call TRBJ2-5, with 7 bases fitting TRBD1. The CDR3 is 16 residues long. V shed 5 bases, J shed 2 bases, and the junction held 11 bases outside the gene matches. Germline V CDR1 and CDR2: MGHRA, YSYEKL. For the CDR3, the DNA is TGCGCCAGCAGCTGGCACGACAGGGTAGGACAAGAGACCCAGTACTTC. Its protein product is CASSWHDRVGQETQYF.

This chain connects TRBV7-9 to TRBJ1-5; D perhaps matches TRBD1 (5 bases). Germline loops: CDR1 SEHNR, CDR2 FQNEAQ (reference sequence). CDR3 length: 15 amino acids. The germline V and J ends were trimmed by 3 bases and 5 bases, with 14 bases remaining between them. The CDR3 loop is CASSFTGGPDQPQHF. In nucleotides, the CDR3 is TGTGCCAGCAGCTTCACGGGGGGACCGGATCAGCCCCAGCATTTT.

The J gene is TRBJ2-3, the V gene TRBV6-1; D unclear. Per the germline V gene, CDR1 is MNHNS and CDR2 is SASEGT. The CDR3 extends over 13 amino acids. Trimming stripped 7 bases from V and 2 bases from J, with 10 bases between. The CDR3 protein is CASTGGNTDTQYF. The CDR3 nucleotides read TGTGCCAGCACTGGCGGAAACACAGATACGCAGTATTTT.

The CDR3 bases are TGCGCCAGCAGTGAAACAGCAGACAATGAGCAGTTCTTC. This translates into CASSETADNEQFF. The chain uses TRBV10-1 and TRBJ2-1, with unresolved D. CDR3 length: 13 residues. The ends were cut back, 3 bases at V and 5 bases at J, with 8 bases in the middle. From germline, CDR1 is WNHNN and CDR2 SYGVQD (reference sequence).

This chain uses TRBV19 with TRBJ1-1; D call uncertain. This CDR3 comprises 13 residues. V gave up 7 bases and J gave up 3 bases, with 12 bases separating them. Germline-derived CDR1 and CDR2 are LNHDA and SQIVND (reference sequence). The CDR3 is CASTRVKYTEAFF. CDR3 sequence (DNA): TGTGCCAGTACGAGGGTGAAGTACACTGAAGCTTTCTTT.

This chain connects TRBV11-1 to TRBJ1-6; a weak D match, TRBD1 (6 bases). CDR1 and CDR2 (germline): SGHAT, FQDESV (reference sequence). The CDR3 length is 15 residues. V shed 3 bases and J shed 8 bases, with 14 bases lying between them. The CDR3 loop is CASSLPDSQHSPLHF. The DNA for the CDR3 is TGTGCCAGCAGCTTGCCGGACAGCCAACATTCACCCCTCCACTTT.

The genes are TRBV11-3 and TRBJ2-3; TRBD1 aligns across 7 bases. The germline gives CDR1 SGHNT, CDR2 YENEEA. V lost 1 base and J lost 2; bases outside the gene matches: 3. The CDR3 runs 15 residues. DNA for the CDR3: TGTGCCAGCAGCTTAGGGGACAGCTTCACAGATACGCAGTATTTT. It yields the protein CASSLGDSFTDTQYF.

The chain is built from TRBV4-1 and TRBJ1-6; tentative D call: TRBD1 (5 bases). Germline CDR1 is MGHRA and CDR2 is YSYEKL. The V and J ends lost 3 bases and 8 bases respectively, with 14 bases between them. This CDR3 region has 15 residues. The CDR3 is CASSHVQVLDSPLHF. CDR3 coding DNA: TGCGCCAGCAGCCATGTACAGGTCTTAGATTCACCCCTCCACTTT.

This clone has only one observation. The CDR3 loop is CASSPQAYTEAFF. For the CDR3, the DNA is TGTGCCAGCAGCCCACAGGCATACACTGAAGCTTTCTTT. This chain links TRBV9 with TRBJ1-1, with D tentatively TRBD1 (5 bases). The CDR3 runs 13 residues. The germline CDR1 and CDR2 sequences are SGDLS and YYNGEE. Trimming left V 4 bases short and J 3 bases short, with 10 bases between.

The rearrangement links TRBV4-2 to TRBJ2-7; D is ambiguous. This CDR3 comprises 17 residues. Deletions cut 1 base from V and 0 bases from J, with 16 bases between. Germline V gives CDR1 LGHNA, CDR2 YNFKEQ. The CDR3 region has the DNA TGTGCCAGCAGCCAAGTTAGTACAGACGAAAGCTCCTACGAGCAGTACTTC. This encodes CASSQVSTDESSYEQYF.

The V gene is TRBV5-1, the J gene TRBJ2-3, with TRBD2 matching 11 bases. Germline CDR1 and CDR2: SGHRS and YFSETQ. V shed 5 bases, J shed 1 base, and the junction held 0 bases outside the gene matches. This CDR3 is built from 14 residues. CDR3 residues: CASRTSGGTDTQYF. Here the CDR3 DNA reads TGCGCCAGCAGGACTAGCGGGGGCACAGATACGCAGTATTTT.

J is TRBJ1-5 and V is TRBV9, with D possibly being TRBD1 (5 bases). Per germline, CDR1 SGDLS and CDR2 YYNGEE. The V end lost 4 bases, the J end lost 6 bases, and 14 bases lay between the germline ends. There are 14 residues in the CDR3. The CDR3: CASSPRQTSQPQHF. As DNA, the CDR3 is TGTGCCAGCAGCCCTCGACAGACGAGTCAGCCCCAGCATTTT. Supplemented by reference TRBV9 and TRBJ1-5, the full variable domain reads DSGVTQTPKHLITATGQRVTLRCSPRSGDLSVYWYQQSLDQGLQFLIQYYNGEERAKGNILERFSAQQFPDLHSELNLSSLELGDSALYFCASSPRQTSQPQHFGDGTRLSIL.

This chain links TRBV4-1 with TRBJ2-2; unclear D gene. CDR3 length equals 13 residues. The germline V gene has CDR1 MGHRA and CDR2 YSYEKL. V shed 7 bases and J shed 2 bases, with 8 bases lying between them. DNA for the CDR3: TGCGCCAGCATGGCAGGAAACACCGGGGAGCTGTTTTTT. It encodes CASMAGNTGELFF.

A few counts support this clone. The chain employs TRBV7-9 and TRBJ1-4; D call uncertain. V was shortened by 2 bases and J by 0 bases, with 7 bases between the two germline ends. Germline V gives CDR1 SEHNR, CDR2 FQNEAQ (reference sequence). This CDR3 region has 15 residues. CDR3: CASSLSLSTNEKLFF. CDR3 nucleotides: TGTGCCAGCAGCTTATCTTTATCAACTAATGAAAAACTGTTTTTT.

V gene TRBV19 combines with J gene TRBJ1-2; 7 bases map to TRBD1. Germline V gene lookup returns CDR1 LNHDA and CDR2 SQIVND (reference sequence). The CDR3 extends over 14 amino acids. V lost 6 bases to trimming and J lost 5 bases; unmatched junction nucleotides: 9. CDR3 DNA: TGTGCCAGTAGCCGCCCCGGGACAGTTTATGGCTACACCTTC. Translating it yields CASSRPGTVYGYTF.

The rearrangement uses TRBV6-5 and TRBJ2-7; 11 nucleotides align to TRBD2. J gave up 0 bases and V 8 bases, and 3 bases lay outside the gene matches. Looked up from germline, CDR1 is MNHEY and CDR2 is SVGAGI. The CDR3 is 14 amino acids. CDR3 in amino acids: CASRLAGPSYEQYF. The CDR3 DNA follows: TGTGCCAGCCGACTAGCGGGGCCCTCCTACGAGCAGTACTTC.

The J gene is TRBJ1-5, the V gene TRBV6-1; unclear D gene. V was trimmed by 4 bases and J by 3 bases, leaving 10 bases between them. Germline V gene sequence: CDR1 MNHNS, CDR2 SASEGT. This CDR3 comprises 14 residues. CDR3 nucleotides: TGTGCCAGCAGTGTCAGAACAAACAATCAGCCCCAGCATTTT. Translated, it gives CASSVRTNNQPQHF.

The CDR3 nucleotides read TGTGCCAGCAGTGAATACGGACTAGCGGTGAACACCGGGGAGCTGTTTTTT. Translated: CASSEYGLAVNTGELFF. V usage is TRBV6-4 and J usage is TRBJ2-2, with 10 bases lining up with TRBD2. The trim removed 3 bases at V and 1 base at J, leaving 5 bases unmatched. The CDR3 runs to 17 residues. The germline CDR1 and CDR2 sequences are MRHNA and SNTAGT.